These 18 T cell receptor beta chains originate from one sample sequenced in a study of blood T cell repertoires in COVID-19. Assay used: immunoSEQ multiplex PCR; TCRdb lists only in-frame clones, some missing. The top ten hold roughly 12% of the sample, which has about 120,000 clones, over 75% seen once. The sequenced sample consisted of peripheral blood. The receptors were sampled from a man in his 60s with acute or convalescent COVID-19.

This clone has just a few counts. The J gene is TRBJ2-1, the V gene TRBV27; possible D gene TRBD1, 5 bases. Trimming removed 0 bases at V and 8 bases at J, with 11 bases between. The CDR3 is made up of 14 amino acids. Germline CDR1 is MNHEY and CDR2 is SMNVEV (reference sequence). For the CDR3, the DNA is TGTGCCAGCAGTTTATCAGGGGCGTTGCATGAGCAGTTCTTC. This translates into CASSLSGALHEQFF.

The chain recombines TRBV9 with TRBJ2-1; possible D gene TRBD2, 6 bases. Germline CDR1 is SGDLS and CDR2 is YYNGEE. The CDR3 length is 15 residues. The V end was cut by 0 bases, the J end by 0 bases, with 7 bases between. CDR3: CASSVGLGSYNEQFF. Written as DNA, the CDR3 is TGTGCCAGCAGCGTAGGACTAGGCTCCTACAATGAGCAGTTCTTC.

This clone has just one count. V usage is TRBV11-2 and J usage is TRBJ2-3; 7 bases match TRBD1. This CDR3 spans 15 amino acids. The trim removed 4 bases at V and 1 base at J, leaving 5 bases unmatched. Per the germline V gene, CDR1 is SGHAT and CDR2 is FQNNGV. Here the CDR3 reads CASSSRTGGTDTQYF. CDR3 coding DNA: TGTGCCAGCAGCTCCCGGACAGGAGGCACAGATACGCAGTATTTT. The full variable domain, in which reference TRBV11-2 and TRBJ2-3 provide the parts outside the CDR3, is EAGVAQSPRYKIIEKRQSVAFWCNPISGHATLYWYQQILGQGPKLLIQFQNNGVVDDSQLPKDRFSAERLKGVDSTLKIQPAKLEDSAVYLCASSSRTGGTDTQYFGPGTRLTVL.

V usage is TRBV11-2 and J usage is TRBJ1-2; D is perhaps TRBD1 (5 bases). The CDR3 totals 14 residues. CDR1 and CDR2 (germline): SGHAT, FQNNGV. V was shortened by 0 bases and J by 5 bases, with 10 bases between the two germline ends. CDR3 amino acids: CASSLDRQGYGYTF. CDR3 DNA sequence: TGTGCCAGCAGCTTAGATAGGCAGGGTTATGGCTACACCTTC.

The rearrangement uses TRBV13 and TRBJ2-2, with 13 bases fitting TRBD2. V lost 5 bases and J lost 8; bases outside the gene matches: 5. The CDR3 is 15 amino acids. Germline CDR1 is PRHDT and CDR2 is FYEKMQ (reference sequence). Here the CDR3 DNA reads TGTGCCAGCAGCCTCAGACTAGCGGGAGGAGGGGAGCTGTTTTTT. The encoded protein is CASSLRLAGGGELFF.

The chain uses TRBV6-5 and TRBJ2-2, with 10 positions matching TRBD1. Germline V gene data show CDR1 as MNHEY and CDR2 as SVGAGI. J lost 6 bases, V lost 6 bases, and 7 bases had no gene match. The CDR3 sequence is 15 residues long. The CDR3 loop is CASSPDRGRAGELFF. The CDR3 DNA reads TGTGCCAGCAGCCCCGACAGGGGGCGCGCCGGGGAGCTGTTTTTT.

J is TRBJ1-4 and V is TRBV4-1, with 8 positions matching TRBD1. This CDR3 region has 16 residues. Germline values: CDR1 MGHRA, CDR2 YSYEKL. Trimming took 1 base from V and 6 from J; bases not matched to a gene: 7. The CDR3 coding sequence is TGCGCCAGCAGCCAAGTCACCGGACAGGGATATGAAAAACTGTTTTTT. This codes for CASSQVTGQGYEKLFF.

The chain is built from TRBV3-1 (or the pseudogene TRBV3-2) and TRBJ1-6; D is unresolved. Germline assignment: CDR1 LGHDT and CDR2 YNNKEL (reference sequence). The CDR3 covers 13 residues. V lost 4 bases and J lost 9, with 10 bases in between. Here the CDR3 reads CASSPESSSPLHF. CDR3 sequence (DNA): TGTGCCAGCAGCCCGGAGTCATCTTCACCCCTCCACTTT.

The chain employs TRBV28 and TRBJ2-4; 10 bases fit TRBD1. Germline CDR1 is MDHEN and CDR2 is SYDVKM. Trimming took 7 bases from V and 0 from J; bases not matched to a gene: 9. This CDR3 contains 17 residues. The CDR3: CASIETGGSVAKNIQYF. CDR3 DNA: TGTGCCAGCATTGAGACAGGGGGCTCTGTAGCCAAAAACATTCAGTACTTC.

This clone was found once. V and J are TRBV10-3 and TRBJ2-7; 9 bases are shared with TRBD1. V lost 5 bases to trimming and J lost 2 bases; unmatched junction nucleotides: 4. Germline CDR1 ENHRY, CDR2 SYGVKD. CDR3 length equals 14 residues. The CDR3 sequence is CAISQGTGPYEQYF. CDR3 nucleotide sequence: TGTGCCATCAGTCAAGGGACAGGGCCCTACGAGCAGTACTTC.

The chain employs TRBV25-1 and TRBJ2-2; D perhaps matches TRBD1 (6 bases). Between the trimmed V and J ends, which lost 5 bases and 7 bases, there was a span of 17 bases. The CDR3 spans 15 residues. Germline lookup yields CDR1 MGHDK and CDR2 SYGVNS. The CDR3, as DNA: TGTGCCAGCAGTTCTCGGATAGGGGGAAGCGGGGAGCTGTTTTTT. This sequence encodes CASSSRIGGSGELFF.

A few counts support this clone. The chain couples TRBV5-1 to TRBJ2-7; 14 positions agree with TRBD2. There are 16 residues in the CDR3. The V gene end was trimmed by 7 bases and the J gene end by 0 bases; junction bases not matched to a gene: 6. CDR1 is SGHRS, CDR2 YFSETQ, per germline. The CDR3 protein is CASAPGTSGGSYEQYF. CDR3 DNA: TGCGCCAGCGCACCGGGGACTAGCGGGGGCTCCTACGAGCAGTACTTC.

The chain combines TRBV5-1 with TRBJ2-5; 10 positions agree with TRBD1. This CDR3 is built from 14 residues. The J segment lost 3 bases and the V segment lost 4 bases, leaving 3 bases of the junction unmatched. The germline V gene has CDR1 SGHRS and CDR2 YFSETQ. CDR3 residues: CASSRGTGEETQYF. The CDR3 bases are TGCGCCAGCAGCCGTGGGACAGGGGAAGAGACCCAGTACTTC. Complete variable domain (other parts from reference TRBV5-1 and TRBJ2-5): KAGVTQTPRYLIKTRGQQVTLSCSPISGHRSVSWYQQTPGQGLQFLFEYFSETQRNKGNFPGRFSGRQFSNSRSEMNVSTLELGDSALYLCASSRGTGEETQYFGPGTRLLVL.

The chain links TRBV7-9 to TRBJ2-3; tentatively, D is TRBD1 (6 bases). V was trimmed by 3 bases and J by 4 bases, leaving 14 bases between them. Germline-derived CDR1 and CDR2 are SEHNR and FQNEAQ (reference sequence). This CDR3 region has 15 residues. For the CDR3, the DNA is TGTGCCAGCAGCTTCTGGACAGAAGGAGCAGATACGCAGTATTTT. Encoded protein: CASSFWTEGADTQYF.

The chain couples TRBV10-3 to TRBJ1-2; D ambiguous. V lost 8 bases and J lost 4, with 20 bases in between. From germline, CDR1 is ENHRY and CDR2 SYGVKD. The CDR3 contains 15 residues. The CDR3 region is CAISRGGEGTYGYTF. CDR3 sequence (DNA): TGTGCCATCTCCCGCGGCGGGGAGGGAACCTATGGCTACACCTTC.

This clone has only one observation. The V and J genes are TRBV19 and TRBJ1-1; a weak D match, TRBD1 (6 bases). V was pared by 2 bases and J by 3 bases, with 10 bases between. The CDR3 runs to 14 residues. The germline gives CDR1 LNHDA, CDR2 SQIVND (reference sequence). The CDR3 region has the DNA TGTGCCAGTAGTATAAGAAACAGGGACACTGAAGCTTTCTTT. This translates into CASSIRNRDTEAFF.

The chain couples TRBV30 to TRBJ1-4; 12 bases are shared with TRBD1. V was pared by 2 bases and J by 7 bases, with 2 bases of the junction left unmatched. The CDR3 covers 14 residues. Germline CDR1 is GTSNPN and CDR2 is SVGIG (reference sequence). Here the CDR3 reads CAWSLGQGAEKLFF. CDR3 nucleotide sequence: TGTGCCTGGAGTCTGGGACAGGGGGCTGAAAAACTGTTTTTT. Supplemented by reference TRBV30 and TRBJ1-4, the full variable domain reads SQTIHQWPATLVQPVGSPLSLECTVEGTSNPNLYWYRQAAGRGLQLLFYSVGIGQISSEVPQNLSASRPQDRQFILSSKKLLLSDSGFYLCAWSLGQGAEKLFFGSGTQLSVL.

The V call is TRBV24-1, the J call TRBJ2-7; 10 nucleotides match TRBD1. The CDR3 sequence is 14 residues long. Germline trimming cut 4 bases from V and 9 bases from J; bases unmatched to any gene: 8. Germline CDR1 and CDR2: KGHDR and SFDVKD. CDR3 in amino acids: CATSEPRTGGGQYF. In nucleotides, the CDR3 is TGTGCCACCAGTGAACCCAGGACAGGGGGTGGGCAGTACTTC.